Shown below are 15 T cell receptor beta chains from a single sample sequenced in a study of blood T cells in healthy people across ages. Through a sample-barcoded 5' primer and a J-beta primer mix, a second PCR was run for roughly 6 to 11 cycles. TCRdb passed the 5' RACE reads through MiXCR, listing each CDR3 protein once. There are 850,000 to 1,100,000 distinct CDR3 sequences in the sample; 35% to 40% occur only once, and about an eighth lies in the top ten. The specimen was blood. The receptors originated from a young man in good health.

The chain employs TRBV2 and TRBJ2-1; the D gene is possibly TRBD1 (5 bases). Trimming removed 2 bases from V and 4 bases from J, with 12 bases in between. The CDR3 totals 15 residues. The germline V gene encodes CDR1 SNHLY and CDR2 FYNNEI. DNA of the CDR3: TGTGCCAGCAGTGAACTCCGGACACGGTACAATGAGCAGTTCTTC. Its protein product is CASSELRTRYNEQFF.

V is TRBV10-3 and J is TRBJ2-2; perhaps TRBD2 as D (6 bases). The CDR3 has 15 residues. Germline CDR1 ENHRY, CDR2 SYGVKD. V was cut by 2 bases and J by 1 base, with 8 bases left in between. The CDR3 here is CAISETSLNTGELFF. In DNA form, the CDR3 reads TGTGCCATCAGTGAGACTAGCCTGAACACCGGGGAGCTGTTTTTT.

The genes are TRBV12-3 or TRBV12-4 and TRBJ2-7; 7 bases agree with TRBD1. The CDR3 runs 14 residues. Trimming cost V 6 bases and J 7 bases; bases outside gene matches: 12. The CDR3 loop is CASSPGTANNEQYF. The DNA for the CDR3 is TGTGCCAGCAGCCCCGGGACAGCAAACAATGAGCAGTACTTC.

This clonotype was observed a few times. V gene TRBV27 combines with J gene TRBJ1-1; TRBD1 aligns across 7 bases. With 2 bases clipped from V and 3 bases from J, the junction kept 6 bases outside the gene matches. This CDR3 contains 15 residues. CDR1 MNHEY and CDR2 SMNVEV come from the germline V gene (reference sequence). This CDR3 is CASSLNHRGHTEAFF. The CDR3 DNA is TGTGCCAGCAGTTTAAACCACAGGGGACACACTGAAGCTTTCTTT.

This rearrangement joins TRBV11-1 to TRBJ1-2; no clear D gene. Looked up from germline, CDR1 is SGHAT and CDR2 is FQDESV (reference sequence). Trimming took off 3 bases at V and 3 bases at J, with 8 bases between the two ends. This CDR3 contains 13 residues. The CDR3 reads CASSFGEDYGYTF. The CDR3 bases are TGTGCCAGCAGCTTTGGGGAAGACTATGGCTACACCTTC.

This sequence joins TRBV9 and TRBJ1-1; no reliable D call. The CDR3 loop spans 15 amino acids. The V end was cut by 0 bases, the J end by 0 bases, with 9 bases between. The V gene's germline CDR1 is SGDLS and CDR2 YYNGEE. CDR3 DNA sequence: TGTGCCAGCAGCGTAGGTTCCCTTATGAACACTGAAGCTTTCTTT. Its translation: CASSVGSLMNTEAFF.

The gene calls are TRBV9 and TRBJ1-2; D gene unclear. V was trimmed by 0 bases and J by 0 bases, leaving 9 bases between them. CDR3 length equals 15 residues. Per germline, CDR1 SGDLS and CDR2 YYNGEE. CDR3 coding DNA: TGTGCCAGCAGCGTAGGAAGTACAACTAACTATGGCTACACCTTC. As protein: CASSVGSTTNYGYTF. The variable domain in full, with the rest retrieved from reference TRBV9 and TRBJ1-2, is DSGVTQTPKHLITATGQRVTLRCSPRSGDLSVYWYQQSLDQGLQFLIQYYNGEERAKGNILERFSAQQFPDLHSELNLSSLELGDSALYFCASSVGSTTNYGYTFGSGTRLTVV.

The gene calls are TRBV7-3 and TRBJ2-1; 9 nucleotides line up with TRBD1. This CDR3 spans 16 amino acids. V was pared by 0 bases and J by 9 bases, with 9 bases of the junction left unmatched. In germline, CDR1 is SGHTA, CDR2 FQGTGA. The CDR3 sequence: CASSLTGGTGTSEQFF. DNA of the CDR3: TGTGCCAGCAGCTTAACTGGGGGGACAGGGACGTCTGAGCAGTTCTTC.

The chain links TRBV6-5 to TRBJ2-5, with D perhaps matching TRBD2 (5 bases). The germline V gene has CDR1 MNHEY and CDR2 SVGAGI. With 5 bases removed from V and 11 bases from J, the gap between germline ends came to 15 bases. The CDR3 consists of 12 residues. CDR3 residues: CASSADSGEQYF. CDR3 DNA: TGTGCCAGCAGTGCCGACTCCGGGGAGCAGTACTTC.

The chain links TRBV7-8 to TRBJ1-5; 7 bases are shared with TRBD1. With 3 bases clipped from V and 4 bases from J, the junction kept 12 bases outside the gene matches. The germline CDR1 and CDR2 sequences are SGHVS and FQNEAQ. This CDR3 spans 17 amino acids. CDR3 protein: CASSFFRIGQENQPQHF. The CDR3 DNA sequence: TGTGCCAGCAGCTTTTTTCGTATCGGACAGGAGAATCAGCCCCAGCATTTT.

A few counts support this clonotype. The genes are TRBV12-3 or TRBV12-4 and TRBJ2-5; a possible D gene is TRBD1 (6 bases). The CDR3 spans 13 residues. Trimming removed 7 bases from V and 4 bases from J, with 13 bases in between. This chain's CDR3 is CASTMDSRETQYF. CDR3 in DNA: TGTGCCAGCACCATGGACAGTAGAGAGACCCAGTACTTC.

The CDR3 DNA follows: TGCGCCAGCAGCTTGGTGACAGGGAGGATCTCTGGAAACACCATATATTTT. Residues: CASSLVTGRISGNTIYF. The J gene is TRBJ1-3, the V gene TRBV5-1; 7 bases map to TRBD1. The CDR3 covers 17 residues. Germline V lookup: CDR1 SGHRS, CDR2 YFSETQ. V gave up 0 bases and J gave up 0 bases; unmatched junction bases: 6.

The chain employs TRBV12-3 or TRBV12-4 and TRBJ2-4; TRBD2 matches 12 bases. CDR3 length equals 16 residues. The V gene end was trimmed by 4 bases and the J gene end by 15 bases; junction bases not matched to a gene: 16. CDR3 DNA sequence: TGTGCCAGCAGTTCGACTCTTCACTCTAGCGGGGGGGGGATGTACTTC. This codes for CASSSTLHSSGGGMYF.

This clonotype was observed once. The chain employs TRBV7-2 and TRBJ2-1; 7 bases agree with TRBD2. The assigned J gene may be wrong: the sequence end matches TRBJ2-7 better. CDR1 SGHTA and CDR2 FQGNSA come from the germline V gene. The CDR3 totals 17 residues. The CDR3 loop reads CASSLKPRLAGNNEQYF. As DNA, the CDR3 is TGTGCCAGCAGCTTAAAACCCCGGTTAGCGGGTAACAATGAGCAGTACTTC.

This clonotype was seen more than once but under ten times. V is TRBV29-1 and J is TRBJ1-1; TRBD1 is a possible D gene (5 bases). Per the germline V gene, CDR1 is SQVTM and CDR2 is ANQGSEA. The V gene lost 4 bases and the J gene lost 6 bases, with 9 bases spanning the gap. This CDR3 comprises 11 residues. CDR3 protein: CSVVRGSEAFF. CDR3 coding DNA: TGCAGCGTTGTAAGGGGTTCTGAAGCTTTCTTT.